The rows below give T cell receptor beta chains drawn from one sample of a study of blood T cells in healthy people across ages. MiXCR, run by TCRdb on the 5' RACE reads, gives a single entry per CDR3 protein. Of 600,000 or so distinct CDR3 sequences in the sample, 20% to 25% are singletons; the top ten hold 3% to 4.5%. The sample was blood. The receptors stem from a man aged 70 or older in good health. CDR3s include the opening cysteine and the closing phenylalanine or tryptophan. D genes are given only for firm matches. Clone size is not always given. Where it is, it says once, few, many or a class for expanded clones.

.	.	TRBV18	TRBJ1-2	TGTGCCAGCTCACCACAAAGAGCCGTTAACTATGGCTACACCTTC	CASSPQRAVNYGYTF
.	.	TRBV4-1	TRBJ1-1	TGCGCCAGCAGCCAAGGAGGTAGGGGGATGAACACTGAAGCTTTCTTT	CASSQGGRGMNTEAFF
.	.	TRBV7-9	TRBJ2-1	TGTGCCAGCAGCATCCCTGGTTTTGAGCAGTTCTTC	CASSIPGFEQFF
.	TRBD1	TRBV6-2/TRBV6-3	TRBJ2-2	TGTGCCAGCAGTAGGGACAGGGTTGGCACCGGGGAGCTGTTTTTT	CASSRDRVGTGELFF
.	.	TRBV21-1	TRBJ2-1	TGTGCCAGCAGCTCAACGGGACTAGCGGGAGGGCCTATCTCCTACAATGAGCAGTTCTTC	CASSSTGLAGGPISYNEQFF
.	.	TRBV9	TRBJ2-4	TGTGCCAGCAGCGTAGGAGGAAGGGGGGCCAAAAACATTCAGTACTTC	CASSVGGRGAKNIQYF
few	.	TRBV5-1	TRBJ1-1	TGCGCCAGCTTTCTGGAGGGGAACACTGAAGCTTTCTTT	CASFLEGNTEAFF
.	.	TRBV29-1	TRBJ2-1	TGCAGCGTTGAGCTTGGACGGAGCTCCTACAATGAGCAGTTCTTC	CSVELGRSSYNEQFF
.	.	TRBV24-1	TRBJ2-4	TGTGCCACCAGCCGCGGAGGGAACATTCAGTACTTC	CATSRGGNIQYF
.	TRBD2	TRBV11-2	TRBJ2-3	TGTGCCAGCAGCTTAGGACTAGCGGGAGGGGGCACAGATACGCAGTATTTT	CASSLGLAGGGTDTQYF
.	.	TRBV7-7	TRBJ2-2	TGTGCTAGCAGCCCCGACACCCTAAACACCGGGGAGCTGTTTTTT	CASSPDTLNTGELFF
few	TRBD1	TRBV7-9	TRBJ1-4	TGTGCCAGCAGCTTTACCGGGACAGGGCCTGAAAAACTGTTTTTT	CASSFTGTGPEKLFF
few	TRBD1	TRBV29-1	TRBJ1-2	TGCAGCGCGGGACAGGCGAGTTATGGCTACACCTTC	CSAGQASYGYTF
few	TRBD2	TRBV7-9	TRBJ2-7	TGTGCCAGCAGCTCCCAACTAGCGGGAGCCTACGAGCAGTACTTC	CASSSQLAGAYEQYF
.	.	TRBV19	TRBJ2-1	TGTGCCAGTAAACCGGGCACCTCCAATGAGCAGTTCTTC	CASKPGTSNEQFF
.	.	TRBV7-2	TRBJ2-3	TGTGCCAGCAGCTTCGGGACTGACACAGATACGCAGTATTTT	CASSFGTDTDTQYF
few	TRBD1	TRBV29-1	TRBJ1-1	TGCAGCGTTGGGGACAGGGGGCGATCTGAAGCTTTCTTT	CSVGDRGRSEAFF
.	.	TRBV7-2	TRBJ2-7	TGTGCCAGCAGCTTAGGCCTCGGGTTGGGATACGAGCAGTACTTC	CASSLGLGLGYEQYF
.	.	TRBV7-9	TRBJ2-5	TGTGCCAGCAGCTTAGACGGGGTCGACCAAGAGACCCAGTACTTC	CASSLDGVDQETQYF
many	.	TRBV10-3	TRBJ2-3	TGTGCCATCAGTGAAAACACCGGGACCGATACGCAGTATTTT	CAISENTGTDTQYF
.	.	TRBV6-2/TRBV6-3	TRBJ2-7	TGTGCCAGCAGCACACGGCCCGGGAGCGACGAGCAGTACTTC	CASSTRPGSDEQYF
once	.	TRBV6-1	TRBJ2-1	TGTGCCAGCAGTGAAACAGTCAATGAGCAGTTCTTC	CASSETVNEQFF
few	TRBD2	TRBV13	TRBJ2-4	TGTGCCAGCAGCGTCCAGAGTAGCGGGAGGTCCAAAAACATTCAGTACTTC	CASSVQSSGRSKNIQYF
few	.	TRBV29-1	TRBJ2-1	TGCAGCGTTGCGGGGGACTTCGGACTTGAGCAGTTCTTC	CSVAGDFGLEQFF
few	.	TRBV6-5	TRBJ1-4	TGTGCCAGCAGATCCTCGGGACCCGAACCGGAAAAACTGTTTTTT	CASRSSGPEPEKLFF
few	TRBD1	TRBV28	TRBJ2-4	TGTGCCAGCAGTCAGGGGACAGGGGGGAACATTCAGTACTTC	CASSQGTGGNIQYF
.	TRBD2	TRBV10-3	TRBJ2-5	TGTGCCATCTTAGCGGGGACTGGAGAGACCCAGTACTTC	CAILAGTGETQYF
.	.	TRBV3-1	TRBJ1-1	TGTGCCAGCAGCCCCTCCTTTAGCGCTGAAGCTTTCTTT	CASSPSFSAEAFF
.	.	TRBV7-2	TRBJ2-3	TGTGCCAGCAGCCGACTAACTCCCGATACGCAGTATTTT	CASSRLTPDTQYF
few	.	TRBV29-1	TRBJ2-1	TGCAGCGTTGACCGGGGGGCGAACAATGAGCAGTTCTTC	CSVDRGANNEQFF
.	TRBD2	TRBV7-2	TRBJ2-3	TGTGCCAGCAGCTTTCATCCGGGGAGGGCAGATACGCAGTATTTT	CASSFHPGRADTQYF
few	TRBD1	TRBV9	TRBJ1-1	TGTGCCAGCAGCTCCCGGGACAGGAACACTGAAGCTTTCTTT	CASSSRDRNTEAFF
.	TRBD2	TRBV7-9	TRBJ2-7	TGTGCCAGCAGCTTAGGCGGGAGAACATTCGAGCAGTACTTC	CASSLGGRTFEQYF
.	TRBD1	TRBV3-1	TRBJ2-7	TGTGCCAGCAGCCTACAAACAGGGGGCCCCTACGAGCAGTACTTC	CASSLQTGGPYEQYF
many	TRBD1	TRBV3-1	TRBJ2-1	TGTGCCAGCAGCCAAGTGGCTGCAGGGGGTGAGCAGTTCTTC	CASSQVAAGGEQFF
many	.	TRBV6-4	TRBJ2-1	TGTGCCAGCAGTGACTCGAATGGAGATGAGCAGTTCTTC	CASSDSNGDEQFF
.	.	TRBV10-3	TRBJ1-2	TGTGCCATCAGAACTCCCAGCGCGGATGGGGCCTATGGCTACACCTTC	CAIRTPSADGAYGYTF
.	.	TRBV9	TRBJ2-5	TGTGCCAGCAGCTCGGGCGGACCCCTGGAGACCCAGTACTTC	CASSSGGPLETQYF
.	TRBD2	TRBV28	TRBJ2-5	TGTGCCAGCAGTAGCCAACTAGCGGGAGTTTCGGAGACCCAGTACTTC	CASSSQLAGVSETQYF
.	.	TRBV20-1	TRBJ1-5	TGCAGTGCTAGAGATTCAGCTTATAGCAATCAGCCCCAGCATTTT	CSARDSAYSNQPQHF
.	.	TRBV20-1	TRBJ1-2	TGCAGTGCTGAACCGGGACCTAACTATGGCTACACCTTC	CSAEPGPNYGYTF
.	.	TRBV6-6	TRBJ2-7	TGTGCCAGCAGTGCAGGGAGCAACTACGAGCAGTACTTC	CASSAGSNYEQYF
.	.	TRBV28	TRBJ1-6	TGTGCCAGCAGACCTCAGCGCTCCTATAATTCACCCCTCCACTTT	CASRPQRSYNSPLHF
.	.	TRBV6-2/TRBV6-3	TRBJ2-1	TGTGCCAGCAGTTACGCAGGTCTCGGGTACAATGAGCAGTTCTTC	CASSYAGLGYNEQFF
.	TRBD2	TRBV20-1	TRBJ2-1	TGCAGTGCTACGCCCTTACTAGCGGGAGCTTACAATGAGCAGTTCTTC	CSATPLLAGAYNEQFF
few	TRBD2	TRBV15	TRBJ2-1	TGTGCCACCAGCAGTAGCGGGAGTATAAATGAGCAGTTCTTC	CATSSSGSINEQFF
.	.	TRBV9	TRBJ2-4	TGTGCCAGCAGCACCCGGGGGGCTGGAAACATTCAGTACTTC	CASSTRGAGNIQYF
few	.	TRBV6-2/TRBV6-3	TRBJ2-1	TGTGCCAGCAGTAGGGGGGTGCGGAATGAGCAGTTCTTC	CASSRGVRNEQFF
many	.	TRBV3-1	TRBJ1-5	TGTGCCAGCAGCCAAGATGGGGGGAGCAATCAGCCCCAGCATTTT	CASSQDGGSNQPQHF
.	.	TRBV5-6	TRBJ2-7	TGTGCCAGCAGCTTGGCATCTAGTTCGGACTCCTACGAGCAGTACTTC	CASSLASSSDSYEQYF
.	.	TRBV25-1	TRBJ2-7	TGTGCCAGCAGCCCTCTAGAACGGCCTTACGAGCAGTACTTC	CASSPLERPYEQYF
few	TRBD2	TRBV9	TRBJ2-1	TGTGCCAGCAGCGTAGAGTTGGCAGCGGGGTACAATGAGCAGTTCTTC	CASSVELAAGYNEQFF
.	.	TRBV29-1	TRBJ2-1	TGCAGCGTTGGGACCGCGAACAATGAGCAGTTCTTC	CSVGTANNEQFF